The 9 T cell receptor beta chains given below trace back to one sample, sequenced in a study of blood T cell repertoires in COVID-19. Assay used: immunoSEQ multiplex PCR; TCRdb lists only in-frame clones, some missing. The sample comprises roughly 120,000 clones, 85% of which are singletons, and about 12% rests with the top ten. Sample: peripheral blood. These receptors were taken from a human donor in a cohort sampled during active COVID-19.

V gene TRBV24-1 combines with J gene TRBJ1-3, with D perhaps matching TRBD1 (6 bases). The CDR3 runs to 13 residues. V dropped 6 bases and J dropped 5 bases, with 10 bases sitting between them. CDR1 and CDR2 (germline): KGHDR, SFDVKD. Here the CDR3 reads CATSRRDRNTIYF. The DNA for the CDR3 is TGTGCCACCAGTCGCCGGGACAGAAACACCATATATTTT.

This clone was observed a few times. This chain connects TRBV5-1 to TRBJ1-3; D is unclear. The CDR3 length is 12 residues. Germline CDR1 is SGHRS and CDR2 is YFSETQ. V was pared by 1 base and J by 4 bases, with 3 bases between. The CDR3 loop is CASSLPGNTIYF. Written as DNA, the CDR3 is TGCGCCAGCAGCTTGCCAGGAAACACCATATATTTT.

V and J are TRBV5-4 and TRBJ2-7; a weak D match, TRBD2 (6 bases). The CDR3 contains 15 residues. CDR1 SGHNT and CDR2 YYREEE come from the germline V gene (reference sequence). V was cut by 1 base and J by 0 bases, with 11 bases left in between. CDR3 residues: CASSLSGESSYEQYF. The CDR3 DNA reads TGTGCCAGCAGCTTGTCGGGGGAGAGCTCCTACGAGCAGTACTTC.

The CDR3 is CASSLGTSGANVLTF. DNA for the CDR3: TGTGCCAGCAGTTTAGGGACTTCTGGGGCCAACGTCCTGACTTTC. The genes are TRBV6-5 and TRBJ2-6, with a tentative D call TRBD2 (6 bases). This CDR3 region has 15 residues. Germline V gives CDR1 MNHEY, CDR2 SVGAGI. Trimming cost V 4 bases and J 1 base, with 8 bases left between them.

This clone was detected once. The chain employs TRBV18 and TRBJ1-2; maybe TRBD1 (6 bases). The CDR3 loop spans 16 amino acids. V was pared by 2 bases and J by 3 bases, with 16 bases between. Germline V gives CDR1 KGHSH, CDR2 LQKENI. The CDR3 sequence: CASSPSRRQAHYGYTF. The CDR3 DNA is TGTGCCAGCTCACCAAGCCGCCGACAGGCCCACTATGGCTACACCTTC. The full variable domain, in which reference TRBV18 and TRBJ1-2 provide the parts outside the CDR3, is NAGVMQNPRHLVRRRGQEARLRCSPMKGHSHVYWYRQLPEEGLKFMVYLQKENIIDESGMPKERFSAEFPKEGPSILRIQQVVRGDSAAYFCASSPSRRQAHYGYTFGSGTRLTVV.

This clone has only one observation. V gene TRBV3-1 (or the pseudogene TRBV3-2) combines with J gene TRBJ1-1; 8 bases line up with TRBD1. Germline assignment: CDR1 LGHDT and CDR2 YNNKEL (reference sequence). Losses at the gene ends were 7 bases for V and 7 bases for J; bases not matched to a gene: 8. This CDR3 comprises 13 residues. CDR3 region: CASTHQGAGEAFF. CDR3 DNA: TGTGCCAGCACACACCAGGGGGCAGGTGAAGCTTTCTTT.

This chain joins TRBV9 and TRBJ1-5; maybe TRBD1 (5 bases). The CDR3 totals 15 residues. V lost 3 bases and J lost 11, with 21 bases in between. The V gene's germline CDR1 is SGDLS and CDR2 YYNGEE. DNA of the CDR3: TGTGCCAGCAGCGCCAGGAGTACGCCGGGGGAGGCCCAGCATTTT. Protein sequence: CASSARSTPGEAQHF.

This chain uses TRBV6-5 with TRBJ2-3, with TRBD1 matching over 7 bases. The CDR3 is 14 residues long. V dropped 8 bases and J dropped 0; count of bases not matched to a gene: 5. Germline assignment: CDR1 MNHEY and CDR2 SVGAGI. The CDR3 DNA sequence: TGTGCCAGCTCCCGGGACAGTAGCACAGATACGCAGTATTTT. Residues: CASSRDSSTDTQYF.

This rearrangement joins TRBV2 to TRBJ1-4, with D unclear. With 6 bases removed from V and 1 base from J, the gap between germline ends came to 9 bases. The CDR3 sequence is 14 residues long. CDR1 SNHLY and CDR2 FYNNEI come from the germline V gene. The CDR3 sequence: CASRSTETNEKLFF. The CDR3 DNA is TGTGCCAGCAGGTCAACAGAAACTAATGAAAAACTGTTTTTT.